The T cell receptor (beta chain) described here comes from a study of T cells in Graves' hyperthyroidism and ophthalmopathy. The source material, RNA transcripts, was used to amplify TCR beta CDR3 regions. RT-PCR in the first round (using the HTBI primer set) targeted the TCR CDR3. MiXCR was run by TCRdb on the multiplex PCR reads, yielding one entry per CDR3 protein. The data show about 250,000 distinct CDR3 sequences, roughly a quarter seen once. Notes on the study in general: Blood samples included most of the expanded thyroid clonotypes exceeding 0.001.

This CDR3 contains 14 residues. The V and J ends lost 4 bases and 0 bases respectively, with 10 bases between them. Per germline, CDR1 LGHDT and CDR2 YNNKEL (reference sequence). Inclusion characteristics of ophthalmopathy patients comprised a Clinical Activity Score of at least 3, a NOSPECS grade of at least 4, and duration under 3 months. Orbital computed tomography, thyroid ultrasound, serum thyroxine and TRAb, and clinical symptoms together informed the diagnoses. The source of the PBMCs was approximately 9.5 ml of fresh peripheral blood. This clonotype showed up many times. Antigen unknown. The sequence came from a woman aged 40 to 50 with Graves' ophthalmopathy. Sequenced input: blood. The chain links TRBV3-1 to TRBJ2-7; D not certain. The CDR3 DNA follows: TGTGCCAGCAGCCCCGCCCAGAGCTCCTACGAGCAGTACTTC. Residues: CASSPAQSSYEQYF.